This record looks at one T cell receptor (beta chain) sequence and its context. Its antigen remains unidentified. The record originates from a study of cytomegalovirus exposure and HLA in healthy donors. Study details: HLA-typed donors were the source of 83 million or so unique TCRs, which an early data release held. Findings and caveats of the study: Earlier findings revealed that most TCR beta V segments proved productive either about 87% or about 30% of the time. In a later analysis, V- and J-gene trimming of beta chains associated with a DCLRE1C missense variant, replicated independently.

Unrecorded immune exposure was likely among donors, who were nominally healthy when sampled. Germline CDR1 is LGHNA and CDR2 is YSLEER. V was shortened by 0 bases and J by 5 bases, with 13 bases between the two germline ends. This CDR3 is 15 amino acids long. The study ran its PCR with 60 Vbeta and 13 Jbeta primers. Here immunoSEQ multiplex PCR was the method, and the copy in TCRdb shows in-frame clones only, minus some. In the table there are about 110,000 clones, about 76% of which are singletons. The sequence came from a woman in her forties or fifties in good health and CMV-seropositive. Sequencing was done on a sample of PBMCs. V and J are TRBV4-3 and TRBJ1-1, with D unresolved. CDR3 in DNA: TGCGCCAGCAGCCAAGATTTGTGGCTGGAGACTGAAGCTTTCTTT. Its protein is CASSQDLWLETEAFF.